The sequence of this T cell receptor beta chain was determined in a study of beta chain features in type 1 diabetes. Expressed TCRB transcripts got sequenced, as all isolated RNA was reverse transcribed. The table came from immunoSEQ multiplex PCR; TCRdb's copy has only in-frame clones and leaves some out. The sample contains hundreds of thousands of clones, under 20% of which appear only once. The germline CDR1 and CDR2 sequences are LNHDA and SQIVND (reference sequence). The CDR3 has 16 amino acids. Trimming cost V 5 bases and J 0 bases; bases outside gene matches: 7. This receptor was obtained from a woman aged 18 to 35 in good health. The sample taken for sequencing was naive CD4+ T cells from blood. The rearrangement links TRBV19 to TRBJ1-3; 7 positions agree with TRBD1. CDR3 loop: CASSPRTGRSGNTIYF. CDR3 in DNA: TGTGCCAGTAGTCCCCGGACAGGCCGCTCTGGAAACACCATATATTTT.